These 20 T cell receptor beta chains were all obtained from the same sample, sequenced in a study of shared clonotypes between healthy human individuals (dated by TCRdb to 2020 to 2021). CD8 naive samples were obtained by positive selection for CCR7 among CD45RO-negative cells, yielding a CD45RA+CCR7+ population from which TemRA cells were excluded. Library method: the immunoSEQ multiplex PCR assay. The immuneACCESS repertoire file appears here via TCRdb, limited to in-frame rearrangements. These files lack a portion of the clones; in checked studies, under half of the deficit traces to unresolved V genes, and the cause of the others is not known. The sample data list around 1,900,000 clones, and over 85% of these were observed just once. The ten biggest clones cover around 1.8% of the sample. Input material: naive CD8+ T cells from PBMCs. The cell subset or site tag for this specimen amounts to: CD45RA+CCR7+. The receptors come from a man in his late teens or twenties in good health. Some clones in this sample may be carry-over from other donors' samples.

This CDR3 is CASSALAGATDTQYF. The CDR3 coding sequence is TGTGCCAGCAGCGCGCTAGCGGGAGCCACAGATACGCAGTATTTT. The V gene is TRBV9, the J gene TRBJ2-3; 10 nucleotides match TRBD2. CDR1 and CDR2 (germline): SGDLS, YYNGEE. CDR3 length: 15 amino acids. V shed 3 bases, J shed 2 bases, and the junction held 3 bases outside the gene matches. Combining the CDR3 with reference TRBV9 and TRBJ2-3 gives the whole variable domain DSGVTQTPKHLITATGQRVTLRCSPRSGDLSVYWYQQSLDQGLQFLIQYYNGEERAKGNILERFSAQQFPDLHSELNLSSLELGDSALYFCASSALAGATDTQYFGPGTRLTVL.

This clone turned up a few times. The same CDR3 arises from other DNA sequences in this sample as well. The CDR3 coding sequence is TGTGCCAGCAGCCTCGGACAGACCTACGAGCAGTACTTC. This codes for CASSLGQTYEQYF. This chain joins TRBV27 and TRBJ2-7, with a possible D match to TRBD1 (6 bases). V gave up 6 bases and J gave up 2 bases, with 11 bases separating them. The germline gives CDR1 MNHEY, CDR2 SMNVEV (reference sequence). This CDR3 has 13 amino acids.

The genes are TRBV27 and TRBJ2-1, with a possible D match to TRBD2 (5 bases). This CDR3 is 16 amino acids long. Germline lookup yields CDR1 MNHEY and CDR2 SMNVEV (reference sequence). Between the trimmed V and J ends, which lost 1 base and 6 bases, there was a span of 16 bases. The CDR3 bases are TGTGCCAGCAGTTTATTTGTGGCTAGCTCTGGCAATGAGCAGTTCTTC. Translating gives CASSLFVASSGNEQFF.

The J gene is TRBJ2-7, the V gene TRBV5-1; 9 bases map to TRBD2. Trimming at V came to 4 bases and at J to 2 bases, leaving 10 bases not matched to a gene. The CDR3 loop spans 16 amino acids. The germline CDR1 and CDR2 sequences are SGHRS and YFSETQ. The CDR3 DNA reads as TGCGCCAGCAGCCTAGATAGCGGGAGAGGTCCCTACGAGCAGTACTTC. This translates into CASSLDSGRGPYEQYF.

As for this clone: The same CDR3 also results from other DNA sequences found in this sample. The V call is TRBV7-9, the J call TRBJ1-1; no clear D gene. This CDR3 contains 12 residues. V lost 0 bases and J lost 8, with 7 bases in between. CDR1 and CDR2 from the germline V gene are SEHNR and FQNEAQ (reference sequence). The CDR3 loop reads CASSLAAGEAFF. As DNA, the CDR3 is TGTGCCAGCAGCTTAGCGGCCGGCGAAGCTTTCTTT.

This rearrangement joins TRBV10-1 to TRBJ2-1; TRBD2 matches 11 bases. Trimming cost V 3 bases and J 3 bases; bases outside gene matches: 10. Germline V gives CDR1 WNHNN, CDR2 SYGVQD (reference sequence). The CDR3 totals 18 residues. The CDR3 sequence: CASSDRGRGTSGYNEQFF. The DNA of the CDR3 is TGCGCCAGCAGTGATCGGGGTCGGGGGACTAGCGGCTACAATGAGCAGTTCTTC.

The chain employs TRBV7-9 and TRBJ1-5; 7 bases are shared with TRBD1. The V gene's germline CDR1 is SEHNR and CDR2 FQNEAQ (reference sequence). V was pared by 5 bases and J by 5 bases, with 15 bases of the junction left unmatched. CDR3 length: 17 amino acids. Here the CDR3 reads CASSGASDRDNHQPQHF. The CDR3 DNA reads TGTGCCAGCAGCGGAGCATCAGACAGGGATAATCATCAGCCCCAGCATTTT.

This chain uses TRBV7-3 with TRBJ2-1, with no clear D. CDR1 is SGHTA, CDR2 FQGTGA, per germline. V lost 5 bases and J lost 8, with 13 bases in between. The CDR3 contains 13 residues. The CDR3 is CASSPSPSDEQFF. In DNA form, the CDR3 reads TGTGCCAGCAGCCCTAGTCCCTCGGATGAGCAGTTCTTC.

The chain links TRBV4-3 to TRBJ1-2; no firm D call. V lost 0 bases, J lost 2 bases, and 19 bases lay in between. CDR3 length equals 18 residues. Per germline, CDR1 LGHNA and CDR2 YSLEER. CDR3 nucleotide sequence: TGCGCCAGCAGCCAAGATCCTGGGCCGGACCCACGAAACTATGGCTACACCTTC. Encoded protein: CASSQDPGPDPRNYGYTF.

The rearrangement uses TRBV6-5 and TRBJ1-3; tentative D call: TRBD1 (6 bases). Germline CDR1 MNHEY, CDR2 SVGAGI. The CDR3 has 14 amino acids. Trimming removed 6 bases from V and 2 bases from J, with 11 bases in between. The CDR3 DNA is TGTGCCAGCAGCAGCACAGGGACTGGAAACACCATATATTTT. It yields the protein CASSSTGTGNTIYF.

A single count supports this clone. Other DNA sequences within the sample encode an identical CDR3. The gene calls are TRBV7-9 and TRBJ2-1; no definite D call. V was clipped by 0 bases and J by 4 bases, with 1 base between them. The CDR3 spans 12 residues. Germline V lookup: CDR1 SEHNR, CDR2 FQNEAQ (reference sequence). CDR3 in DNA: TGTGCCAGCAGCTTAGCGTACAATGAGCAGTTCTTC. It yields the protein CASSLAYNEQFF.

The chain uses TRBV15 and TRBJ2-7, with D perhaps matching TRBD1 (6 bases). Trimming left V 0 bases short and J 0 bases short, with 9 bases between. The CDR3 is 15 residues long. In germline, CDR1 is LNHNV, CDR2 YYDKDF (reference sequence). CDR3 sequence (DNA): TGTGCCACCAGCAGAGACGGGACAAGCTCCTACGAGCAGTACTTC. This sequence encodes CATSRDGTSSYEQYF.

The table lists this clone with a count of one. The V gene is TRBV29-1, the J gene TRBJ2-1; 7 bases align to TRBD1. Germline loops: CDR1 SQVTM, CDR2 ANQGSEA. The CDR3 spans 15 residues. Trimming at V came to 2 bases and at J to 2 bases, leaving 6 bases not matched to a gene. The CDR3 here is CSVEPRQGPYNEQFF. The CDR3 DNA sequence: TGCAGCGTTGAACCGCGACAGGGACCCTACAATGAGCAGTTCTTC.

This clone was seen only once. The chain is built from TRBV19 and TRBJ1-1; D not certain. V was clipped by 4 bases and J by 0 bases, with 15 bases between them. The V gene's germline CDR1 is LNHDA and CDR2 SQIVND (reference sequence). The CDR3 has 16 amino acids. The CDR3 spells CASSTPPTAMNTEAFF. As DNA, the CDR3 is TGTGCCAGTAGTACCCCCCCGACGGCCATGAACACTGAAGCTTTCTTT. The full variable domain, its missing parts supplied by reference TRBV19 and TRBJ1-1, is DGGITQSPKYLFRKEGQNVTLSCEQNLNHDAMYWYRQDPGQGLRLIYYSQIVNDFQKGDIAEGYSVSREKKESFPLTVTSAQKNPTAFYLCASSTPPTAMNTEAFFGQGTRLTVV.

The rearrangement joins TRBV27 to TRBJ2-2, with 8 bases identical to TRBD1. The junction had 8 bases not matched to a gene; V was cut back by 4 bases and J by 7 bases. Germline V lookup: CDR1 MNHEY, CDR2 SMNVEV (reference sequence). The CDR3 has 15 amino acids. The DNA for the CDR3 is TGTGCCAGCAGTTCAAACAGGGGGTCGGGCGGGGAGCTGTTTTTT. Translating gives CASSSNRGSGGELFF.

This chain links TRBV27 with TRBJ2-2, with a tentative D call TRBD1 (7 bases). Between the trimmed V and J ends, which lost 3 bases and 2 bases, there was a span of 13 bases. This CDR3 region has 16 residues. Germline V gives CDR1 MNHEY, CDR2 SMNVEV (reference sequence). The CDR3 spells CASSFSRGENTGELFF. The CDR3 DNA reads TGTGCCAGCAGTTTTTCCAGGGGGGAAAACACCGGGGAGCTGTTTTTT.

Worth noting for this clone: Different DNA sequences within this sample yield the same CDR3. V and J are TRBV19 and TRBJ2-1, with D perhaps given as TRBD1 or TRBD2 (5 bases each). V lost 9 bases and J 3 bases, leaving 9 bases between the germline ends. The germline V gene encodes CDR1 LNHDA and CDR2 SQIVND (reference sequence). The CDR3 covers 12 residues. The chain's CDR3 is CASRDGYNEQFF. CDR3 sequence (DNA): TGTGCCAGCCGGGACGGCTACAATGAGCAGTTCTTC.

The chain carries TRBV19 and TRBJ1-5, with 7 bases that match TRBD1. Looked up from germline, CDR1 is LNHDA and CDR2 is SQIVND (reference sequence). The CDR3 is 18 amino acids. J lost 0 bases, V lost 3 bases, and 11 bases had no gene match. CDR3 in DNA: TGTGCCAGTAGTATTTCTTCCAGGGGGAGTTATAGCAATCAGCCCCAGCATTTT. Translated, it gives CASSISSRGSYSNQPQHF. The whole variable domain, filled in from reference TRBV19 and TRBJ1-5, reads DGGITQSPKYLFRKEGQNVTLSCEQNLNHDAMYWYRQDPGQGLRLIYYSQIVNDFQKGDIAEGYSVSREKKESFPLTVTSAQKNPTAFYLCASSISSRGSYSNQPQHFGDGTRLSIL.

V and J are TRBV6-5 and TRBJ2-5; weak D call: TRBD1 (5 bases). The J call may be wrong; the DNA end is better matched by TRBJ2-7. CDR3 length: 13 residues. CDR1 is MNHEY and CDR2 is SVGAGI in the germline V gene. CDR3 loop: CASSYSQGYEQYF. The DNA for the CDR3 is TGTGCCAGCAGTTACTCTCAGGGTTACGAGCAGTACTTC.

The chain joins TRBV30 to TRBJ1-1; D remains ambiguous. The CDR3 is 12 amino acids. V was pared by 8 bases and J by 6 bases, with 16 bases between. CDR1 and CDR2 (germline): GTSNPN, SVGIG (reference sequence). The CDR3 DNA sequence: TGTGCCGCACTGATGCCCGGGTCTGAAGCTTTCTTT. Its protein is CAALMPGSEAFF.